Below, 31 T cell receptor beta chains from the same sample are listed, as sequenced in a study of T cell responses to AZD1222 COVID-19 vaccine. Sequencing was performed with immunoSEQ multiplex PCR; in TCRdb, only in-frame clones are kept and a portion is missing. The table includes around 130,000 clones, about 93% detected once. The sample in question was peripheral blood, obtained on day 0 of AZD1222 vaccination. Receptors originate from an adult in good health.

This sequence joins TRBV3-1 (or the pseudogene TRBV3-2) and TRBJ1-6; D remains ambiguous. This CDR3 spans 16 amino acids. Germline loops: CDR1 LGHDT, CDR2 YNNKEL (reference sequence). Trimming left V 4 bases short and J 1 base short, with 11 bases between. The CDR3 coding sequence is TGTGCCAGCAGCCCCTCCGCGGGTTCCTATAATTCACCCCTCCACTTT. The encoded protein is CASSPSAGSYNSPLHF.

The CDR3 DNA sequence: TGTGCCAGTAGGAATTATGAGGATTCACCCCTCCACTTT. Encoded protein: CASRNYEDSPLHF. The J gene is TRBJ1-6, the V gene TRBV19; D remains unclear. Trimming stripped 6 bases from V and 8 bases from J, with 11 bases between. Per germline, CDR1 LNHDA and CDR2 SQIVND (reference sequence). This CDR3 region has 13 residues.

The rearrangement joins TRBV7-9 to TRBJ2-7; D unclear. The CDR3 covers 15 residues. Looked up from germline, CDR1 is SEHNR and CDR2 is FQNEAQ (reference sequence). Deletions cut 5 bases from V and 3 bases from J, with 17 bases between. CDR3 protein: CASSPGRLGNYEQYF. CDR3 nucleotides: TGTGCCAGCAGCCCCGGGCGTCTTGGGAACTACGAGCAGTACTTC.

The table lists this clone with a few counts. The rearrangement joins TRBV2 to TRBJ1-2; 8 nucleotides line up with TRBD1. The junction had 11 bases not matched to a gene; V was cut back by 9 bases and J by 8 bases. Germline assignment: CDR1 SNHLY and CDR2 FYNNEI. The CDR3 consists of 13 residues. The CDR3 here is CARTSGGAGGYTF. CDR3 nucleotides: TGTGCCAGAACCTCAGGGGGCGCAGGGGGCTACACCTTC.

About this clone: Germline and junction disagree at one end, which may indicate a read error. V is TRBV10-3 and J is TRBJ1-1; 7 nucleotides line up with TRBD1. In germline, CDR1 is ENHRY, CDR2 SYGVKD. The CDR3 has 11 amino acids. CDR3 coding DNA: TGTGCCATCAGTGAGGCGGGACGGACAGGCTTT. It specifies CAISEAGRTGF.

The genes are TRBV9 and TRBJ1-3; D gene ambiguous. With 0 bases removed from V and 3 bases from J, the gap between germline ends came to 13 bases. CDR3 size: 16 residues. Per germline, CDR1 SGDLS and CDR2 YYNGEE. The CDR3 is CASSVDVAAVGNTIYF. In nucleotides, the CDR3 is TGTGCCAGCAGCGTAGATGTTGCGGCGGTTGGAAACACCATATATTTT.

This chain connects TRBV27 to TRBJ1-2; TRBD1 aligns across 8 bases. Trimming at V came to 5 bases and at J to 6 bases, leaving 5 bases not matched to a gene. The length of the CDR3 is 13 residues. Looked up from germline, CDR1 is MNHEY and CDR2 is SMNVEV (reference sequence). CDR3 in DNA: TGTGCCAGCAGTCGACAGGGGTGGGATGGCTACACCTTC. Translation: CASSRQGWDGYTF.

V and J are TRBV29-1 and TRBJ1-1; D unclear. The V end was cut by 6 bases, the J end by 1 base, with 12 bases between. This CDR3 spans 13 amino acids. The germline V gene encodes CDR1 SQVTM and CDR2 ANQGSEA. CDR3 sequence: CSVQIGQNTEAFF. CDR3 sequence (DNA): TGCAGCGTCCAAATTGGGCAGAACACTGAAGCTTTCTTT.

This rearrangement joins TRBV6-6 to TRBJ2-7; no reliable D call. The V end lost 10 bases, the J end lost 0 bases, and 10 bases lay between the germline ends. The germline gives CDR1 MNHNY, CDR2 SVGAGI (reference sequence). CDR3 length: 12 amino acids. DNA of the CDR3: TGTGCCACCCGAGGCACCTCCTACGAGCAGTACTTC. Translating it yields CATRGTSYEQYF.

In this sample, this clone turned up a few times. V usage is TRBV13 and J usage is TRBJ2-3, with 10 bases aligning to TRBD2. There are 16 residues in the CDR3. Per germline, CDR1 PRHDT and CDR2 FYEKMQ (reference sequence). Germline trimming cut 0 bases from V and 0 bases from J; bases unmatched to any gene: 0. The CDR3 spells CASSLGLAGSTDTQYF. Written as DNA, the CDR3 is TGTGCCAGCAGCTTAGGACTAGCGGGAAGCACAGATACGCAGTATTTT. Full variable domain (missing parts from reference TRBV13 and TRBJ2-3): AAGVIQSPRHLIKEKRETATLKCYPIPRHDTVYWYQQGPGQDPQFLISFYEKMQSDKGSIPDRFSAQQFSDYHSELNMSSLELGDSALYFCASSLGLAGSTDTQYFGPGTRLTVL.

V is TRBV25-1 and J is TRBJ1-1, with TRBD1 identical over 10 bases. Germline CDR1 reads MGHDK; CDR2 reads SYGVNS. The J segment lost 5 bases and the V segment lost 0 bases, leaving 12 bases of the junction unmatched. The CDR3 has 18 amino acids. DNA of the CDR3: TGTGCCAGCAGTGAATATTTAAAAGGGGGACAGGGGTCAACTGAAGCTTTCTTT. This codes for CASSEYLKGGQGSTEAFF.

The rearrangement joins TRBV29-1 to TRBJ2-1; 14 nucleotides line up with TRBD2. Per germline, CDR1 SQVTM and CDR2 ANQGSEA. This CDR3 is built from 15 residues. The V gene end was trimmed by 7 bases and the J gene end by 10 bases; junction bases not matched to a gene: 12. The DNA of the CDR3 is TGCAGCGCGGACGGCCGACTAGCGGGAGGGGAGGAGCAGTTCTTC. Residues: CSADGRLAGGEEQFF.

The chain links TRBV21-1 to TRBJ2-7; the table calls TRBD2, which could not be checked here. TRBV21-1 is a pseudogene locus. This CDR3 contains 16 residues. CDR3 nucleotides: TGTGCCAGCAGCATCCTAGCCGAATCCACCAAATACGAGCAGTACTTC. This codes for CASSILAESTKYEQYF.

This clone showed up just once. J is TRBJ2-7 and V is TRBV25-1, with 9 bases matching TRBD2. With V trimmed by 1 base and J by 2 bases, 3 bases remained unmatched. This CDR3 spans 15 amino acids. The germline V gene has CDR1 MGHDK and CDR2 SYGVNS. The CDR3 sequence: CASSEFTSGPYEQYF. The CDR3 nucleotides are TGTGCCAGCAGTGAATTTACTAGCGGGCCCTACGAGCAGTACTTC.

The genes are TRBV7-9 and TRBJ1-5; 7 bases fit TRBD1. V was pared by 4 bases and J by 3 bases, with 3 bases of the junction left unmatched. Germline CDR1 and CDR2: SEHNR and FQNEAQ (reference sequence). This CDR3 has 14 amino acids. The CDR3 DNA is TGTGCCAGCAGCTCCGGGACAGCCAATCAGCCCCAGCATTTT. Its translation is CASSSGTANQPQHF.

The CDR3 coding sequence is TGCGCCAGCAGCCAAGATCATCGCGAGCAGTACTTC. This codes for CASSQDHREQYF. The V call is TRBV4-3, the J call TRBJ2-7; the D is unclear. Germline CDR1 and CDR2: LGHNA and YSLEER. This CDR3 has 12 amino acids. The V gene lost 0 bases and the J gene lost 6 bases, with 6 bases spanning the gap.

The table lists this clone with a count of one. Additional DNA sequences in this sample encode the identical CDR3. The rearrangement links TRBV20-1 to TRBJ1-3, with D hard to call. The germline V and J ends were trimmed by 1 base and 4 bases, with 2 bases remaining between them. CDR1 and CDR2 from the germline V gene are DFQATT and SNEGSKA (reference sequence). The CDR3 has 11 amino acids. The CDR3 DNA reads TGCAGTGCTAGAGGGGGAAACACCATATATTTT. Amino acid sequence: CSARGGNTIYF.

The chain is built from TRBV9 and TRBJ1-4, with a tentative D call TRBD1 (5 bases). The CDR3 length is 16 residues. Germline CDR1 is SGDLS and CDR2 is YYNGEE. V lost 2 bases and J 7 bases, leaving 18 bases between the germline ends. The CDR3 DNA sequence: TGTGCCAGCAGCGTGGTACCGGGGGGACCGATTGAAAAACTGTTTTTT. This translates into CASSVVPGGPIEKLFF.

The chain links TRBV3-1 (or the pseudogene TRBV3-2) to TRBJ2-1, with 12 bases identical to TRBD2. The CDR3 has 14 residues. The ends lost 3 bases at V and 6 bases at J; junction bases unmatched: 0. The V gene's germline CDR1 is LGHDT and CDR2 YNNKEL (reference sequence). This CDR3 reads CASSQTSGSNEQFF. DNA for the CDR3: TGTGCCAGCAGCCAGACTAGCGGGAGCAATGAGCAGTTCTTC.

This chain connects TRBV6-1 to TRBJ1-2, with 7 bases identical to TRBD1. CDR1 and CDR2 (germline): MNHNS, SASEGT. The CDR3 has 16 residues. V lost 2 bases, J lost 2 bases, and 8 bases stayed unmatched. The CDR3 DNA reads TGTGCCAGCAGTGAACGGTGGACGGGACAGAACTATGGCTACACCTTC. Its protein product is CASSERWTGQNYGYTF.

V is TRBV14 and J is TRBJ1-4, with D tentatively TRBD1 (5 bases). Germline loops: CDR1 SGHDN, CDR2 FVKESK. Trimming pared 4 bases from V and 0 bases from J, leaving 12 bases between. This CDR3 is 16 amino acids long. Here the CDR3 DNA reads TGTGCCAGCAGCCCCGCGGGGCCCGCAACTAATGAAAAACTGTTTTTT. Its protein product is CASSPAGPATNEKLFF.

This chain uses TRBV7-8 with TRBJ2-2, with D unresolved. With 1 base removed from V and 4 bases from J, the gap between germline ends came to 13 bases. Germline CDR1 SGHVS, CDR2 FQNEAQ. The CDR3 extends over 16 amino acids. The CDR3 bases are TGTGCCAGCAGCTTAGGGGCAGAGTGGCCCACCGGGGAGCTGTTTTTT. It codes for CASSLGAEWPTGELFF.

V and J are TRBV2 and TRBJ1-4; the D gene is possibly TRBD1 (5 bases). This CDR3 has 14 residues. V was trimmed by 4 bases and J by 1 base, leaving 7 bases between them. The V gene's germline CDR1 is SNHLY and CDR2 FYNNEI. This chain's CDR3 is CASSGDVTNEKLFF. CDR3 DNA: TGTGCCAGCAGTGGGGACGTAACTAATGAAAAACTGTTTTTT.

The rearrangement joins TRBV12-3 or TRBV12-4 to TRBJ1-2; 7 nucleotides match TRBD1. With V trimmed by 9 bases and J by 4 bases, 5 bases remained unmatched. The CDR3 sequence is 12 residues long. CDR3 bases: TGTGCCAGTTCAGGGGGGGGCTATGGCTACACCTTC. Translated: CASSGGGYGYTF.

This clone was detected only a few times. The CDR3 sequence: CASSLAESYNEQFF. DNA of the CDR3: TGTGCCAGCAGTCTAGCGGAGAGCTACAATGAGCAGTTCTTC. This chain connects TRBV6-6 to TRBJ2-1; 7 bases map to TRBD2. This CDR3 comprises 14 residues. V dropped 5 bases and J dropped 3; count of bases not matched to a gene: 4. Germline V lookup: CDR1 MNHNY, CDR2 SVGAGI (reference sequence).

This chain links TRBV29-1 with TRBJ1-1; D gene ambiguous. V was shortened by 6 bases and J by 3 bases, with 11 bases between the two germline ends. Per germline, CDR1 SQVTM and CDR2 ANQGSEA. The CDR3 spans 12 residues. The CDR3 is CSVPTAYTEAFF. The DNA of the CDR3 is TGCAGCGTACCTACAGCTTACACTGAAGCTTTCTTT.

The chain combines TRBV27 with TRBJ1-4, with D hard to call. The ends were cut back, 2 bases at V and 4 bases at J, with 5 bases in the middle. Germline CDR1 reads MNHEY; CDR2 reads SMNVEV (reference sequence). The CDR3 extends over 13 amino acids. CDR3 nucleotide sequence: TGTGCCAGCAGTTTAAAGGTTAATGAAAAACTGTTTTTT. The encoded protein is CASSLKVNEKLFF.

The chain has TRBV5-6 and TRBJ2-7, with D uncertain. V lost 0 bases to trimming and J lost 1 base, with 11 bases between them. The CDR3 is made up of 15 amino acids. Germline V lookup: CDR1 SGHDT, CDR2 YYEEEE. The CDR3 loop reads CASSLVGTASYEQYF. The CDR3, as DNA: TGTGCCAGCAGCTTGGTAGGCACTGCTTCCTACGAGCAGTACTTC. The full variable domain, in which reference TRBV5-6 and TRBJ2-7 provide the parts outside the CDR3, is DAGVTQSPTHLIKTRGQQVTLRCSPKSGHDTVSWYQQALGQGPQFIFQYYEEEERQRGNFPDRFSGHQFPNYSSELNVNALLLGDSALYLCASSLVGTASYEQYFGPGTRLTVT.

The gene calls are TRBV2 and TRBJ2-7; D might be TRBD1 (5 bases). There are 12 residues in the CDR3. From germline, CDR1 is SNHLY and CDR2 FYNNEI. V lost 2 bases and J lost 6, with 8 bases in between. As DNA, the CDR3 is TGTGCCAGCAGTGAACAGGGCATCGAGCAGTACTTC. Translated, it gives CASSEQGIEQYF.

The V call is TRBV2, the J call TRBJ1-1; TRBD1 matches 7 bases. V dropped 5 bases and J dropped 0; count of bases not matched to a gene: 21. The germline V gene encodes CDR1 SNHLY and CDR2 FYNNEI. The CDR3 loop spans 20 amino acids. CDR3 coding DNA: TGTGCCAGCAGTCCACTTCCGACAGGGCCCCACCAGATCATGAACACTGAAGCTTTCTTT. Encoded protein: CASSPLPTGPHQIMNTEAFF.

The V and J genes are TRBV2 and TRBJ1-1, with 9 bases aligning to TRBD1. The V and J ends lost 6 bases and 7 bases, in that order; junction bases with no gene match: 9. Germline CDR1 is SNHLY and CDR2 is FYNNEI. There are 14 residues in the CDR3. CDR3 sequence: CASRGLQGANEAFF. The CDR3 DNA reads as TGTGCCAGCAGAGGTTTACAGGGGGCAAATGAAGCTTTCTTT.